The source of this T cell receptor beta chain is a study of T-cell memory formation after mild COVID-19. Overall study context: TCR clustering was largely donor specific.

Constant-segment primers were used for 5'RACE, and the resulting TCR alpha and TCR beta cDNA libraries carried sample barcodes and UMIs. One entry per CDR3 protein results from TCRdb running MiXCR on the 5' RACE reads. The table has about half a million distinct CDR3 sequences, over 15% seen once. Study-wide points: The study found contracting CD4+ clones mainly in CM and EM and contracting CD8+ clones in EMRA. Clones that got smaller from day 15 to 85 had even CD4/CD8, while clones growing later tipped toward CD4+.

For this clonotype: Antigen unknown.

V lost 6 bases, J lost 7 bases, and 9 bases stayed unmatched. CDR1 and CDR2 (germline): MDHEN, SYDVKM. The CDR3 sequence is 15 residues long. The sequenced sample consisted of PBMCs or a T cell subset sorted from them (not recorded which). This TCR was recovered from an adult woman who had mild COVID-19 (a few samples of this study predate the infection). Cell type and time point are not known. The chain has TRBV28 and TRBJ2-2, with TRBD1 matching 9 bases. This CDR3 is CASRGGTGISGELFF. The CDR3 DNA sequence: TGTGCCAGCAGAGGGGGGACAGGGATTAGCGGGGAGCTGTTTTTT.